One and the same sample provided the 2 T cell receptor beta chains below, sequenced in a study of T cell clones after liver transplantation. Only in-frame clones appear in the TCRdb table, and some are missing; sequencing was by immunoSEQ multiplex PCR. The data contain some 80,000 clones, 84% of them singletons. This specimen consisted of CD4+ T cells from blood, obtained less than 50 months after liver transplant. The receptors derive from a human patient who received a liver transplant. Some T cells may be graft donor cells.

The chain recombines TRBV18 with TRBJ2-7; 10 bases align to TRBD1. V shed 4 bases and J 0 bases; nucleotides not matched to a gene: 3. CDR1 and CDR2 from the germline V gene are KGHSH and LQKENI. The CDR3 contains 15 residues. CDR3 region: CASSLGQGVSYEQYF. In DNA form, the CDR3 reads TGTGCCAGCTCACTTGGACAGGGGGTCTCCTACGAGCAGTACTTC. The entire variable domain, with the rest obtained from reference TRBV18 and TRBJ2-7, is as follows: NAGVMQNPRHLVRRRGQEARLRCSPMKGHSHVYWYRQLPEEGLKFMVYLQKENIIDESGMPKERFSAEFPKEGPSILRIQQVVRGDSAAYFCASSLGQGVSYEQYFGPGTRLTVT.

V gene TRBV29-1 combines with J gene TRBJ1-2; D is undetermined. The V end was cut by 5 bases, the J end by 6 bases, with 10 bases between. Germline lookup yields CDR1 SQVTM and CDR2 ANQGSEA. This CDR3 has 11 amino acids. In DNA form, the CDR3 reads TGCAGCGTTCTGGGATTAAATGGCTACACCTTC. Translating gives CSVLGLNGYTF.